The 9 T cell receptor beta chains below come from one sample, sequenced in a study of identical twins. TCRdb re-called the 5' RACE reads through MiXCR, storing one row per CDR3 protein. This sample has approximately 620,000 distinct CDR3 sequences, with under 9% found just once. This sample was also put to use in a study of yellow fever vaccine responses in identical twins.

What was sequenced was PBMCs. The receptors were sampled from a woman aged 18-29 years in good health.

The V call is TRBV7-9, the J call TRBJ2-7; D ambiguous. Germline assignment: CDR1 SEHNR and CDR2 FQNEAQ (reference sequence). Between the trimmed V and J ends, which lost 7 bases and 5 bases, there was a span of 15 bases. The CDR3 contains 13 residues. The CDR3: CASTSGGRDEQYF. CDR3 coding DNA: TGTGCCAGCACCTCGGGCGGACGGGACGAGCAGTACTTC. The full variable domain, its missing parts supplied by reference TRBV7-9 and TRBJ2-7, is DTGVSQNPRHKITKRGQNVTFRCDPISEHNRLYWYRQTLGQGPEFLTYFQNEAQLEKSRLLSDRFSAERPKGSFSTLEIQRTEQGDSAMYLCASTSGGRDEQYFGPGTRLTVT.

The sample holds a few counts of this clonotype. The chain is built from TRBV11-2 and TRBJ2-2; D is possibly TRBD1 (6 bases). Germline CDR1 is SGHAT and CDR2 is FQNNGV. Trimming stripped 4 bases from V and 9 bases from J, with 18 bases between. The CDR3 loop spans 15 amino acids. The CDR3 here is CASSSNPHRDRELFF. The CDR3, as DNA: TGTGCCAGCAGCTCAAACCCCCACAGGGATAGGGAGCTGTTTTTT.

V is TRBV11-2 and J is TRBJ2-1, with TRBD2 identical over 8 bases. The germline V gene has CDR1 SGHAT and CDR2 FQNNGV. The junction had 15 bases not matched to a gene; V was cut back by 0 bases and J by 8 bases. The CDR3 loop spans 18 amino acids. The CDR3: CASSLEPPGLGTSHEQFF. As DNA, the CDR3 is TGTGCCAGCAGCTTAGAACCCCCGGGACTAGGTACAAGTCATGAGCAGTTCTTC.

The rearrangement joins TRBV27 to TRBJ2-7; 9 positions match TRBD1. V gave up 7 bases and J gave up 4 bases; unmatched junction bases: 8. Germline lookup yields CDR1 MNHEY and CDR2 SMNVEV (reference sequence). The CDR3 is 14 residues long. CDR3 in amino acids: CASTKRTGAYEQYF. The CDR3 DNA sequence: TGTGCCAGCACAAAACGGACAGGGGCGTACGAGCAGTACTTC.

Only a few counts were recorded for this clonotype. The chain uses TRBV10-3 and TRBJ2-2, with TRBD1 matching over 7 bases. The V gene's germline CDR1 is ENHRY and CDR2 SYGVKD. The CDR3 loop spans 16 amino acids. The trim removed 4 bases at V and 5 bases at J, leaving 10 bases unmatched. The CDR3 loop reads CAISAKGARSTGELFF. DNA of the CDR3: TGTGCCATCAGTGCCAAGGGGGCGCGGAGTACCGGGGAGCTGTTTTTT.

This clonotype appeared a few times. The DNA is left out, because the CDR3 cannot be placed on it with certainty; the CDR3 is given as TCRdb lists it. This sequence joins TRBV18 and TRBJ2-1; the table's D call TRBD2 went unverified against the DNA. Germline CDR1 KGHSH, CDR2 LQKENI. With termini counted, the CDR3 has 16 amino acids. CDR3: CASSPMTFGGGNEQFF.

The rearrangement links TRBV7-6 to TRBJ2-5, with D tentatively TRBD2 (5 bases). CDR1 and CDR2 from the germline V gene are SGHVS and FNYEAQ. The CDR3 is 14 amino acids. Trimming left V 5 bases short and J 4 bases short, with 14 bases between. This CDR3 reads CASSTDIGVETQYF. The DNA for the CDR3 is TGTGCCAGCAGCACAGATATCGGGGTAGAGACCCAGTACTTC.

This clonotype was recorded a few times. The V call is TRBV29-1, the J call TRBJ2-2; D is ambiguous. The CDR3 is made up of 14 amino acids. V was clipped by 7 bases and J by 1 base, with 13 bases between them. In germline, CDR1 is SQVTM, CDR2 ANQGSEA. DNA for the CDR3: TGCAGCGCTAGAGGAGTCGTGAACACCGGGGAGCTGTTTTTT. Its translation: CSARGVVNTGELFF.

The V call is TRBV9, the J call TRBJ1-2, with 7 bases matching TRBD1. The CDR3 contains 17 residues. Germline V gives CDR1 SGDLS, CDR2 YYNGEE. V shed 3 bases, J shed 0 bases, and the junction held 11 bases outside the gene matches. DNA for the CDR3: TGTGCCAGCAGCGAGCGAATAGGGACAGTACCTAACTATGGCTACACCTTC. Its translation is CASSERIGTVPNYGYTF.